These 22 T cell receptor beta chains were sequenced from one sample in a study of long-term antiretroviral therapy in people with HIV. At survey level, the immunoSEQ assay was run in its v3.0 version. Data came from immunoSEQ multiplex PCR; TCRdb stores just in-frame clones and leaves some out. The repertoire holds approximately 27,000 clones, with around nine tenths as singletons. This specimen consisted of unsorted PBMCs, obtained about 5.3 years after starting antiretroviral therapy. These TCRs come from a woman aged 40 to 55 with HIV.

This chain links TRBV19 with TRBJ1-1; possible D gene TRBD1, 5 bases. V lost 3 bases and J 0 bases, leaving 8 bases between the germline ends. In germline, CDR1 is LNHDA, CDR2 SQIVND (reference sequence). CDR3 size: 14 residues. This CDR3 reads CASSMTVLNTEAFF. As DNA, the CDR3 is TGTGCCAGTAGTATGACAGTTTTGAACACTGAAGCTTTCTTT.

The chain carries TRBV10-2 and TRBJ2-7; possibly TRBD1 for D (6 bases). Germline V gene data show CDR1 as WSHSY and CDR2 as SAAADI. The CDR3 extends over 15 amino acids. Trimming took 8 bases from V and 0 from J, leaving 17 bases between them. DNA for the CDR3: TGCGCCAGCGGAGGCGCCGGGACACTCTCCTACGAGCAGTACTTC. This gives the protein CASGGAGTLSYEQYF.

This clone has more than one count but fewer than ten. This sequence joins TRBV5-1 and TRBJ2-7; 10 bases match TRBD2. This CDR3 region has 17 residues. Germline assignment: CDR1 SGHRS and CDR2 YFSETQ. V lost 3 bases and J lost 3; bases outside the gene matches: 12. The CDR3 spells CASSSGSGASGGYEQYF. CDR3 in DNA: TGCGCCAGCAGCTCAGGTTCGGGGGCTAGCGGGGGCTACGAGCAGTACTTC.

The V call is TRBV7-9, the J call TRBJ1-1, with D maybe TRBD1 (6 bases). V shed 1 base and J shed 8 bases, with 8 bases lying between them. CDR3 size: 12 residues. Germline CDR1 is SEHNR and CDR2 is FQNEAQ (reference sequence). The DNA of the CDR3 is TGTGCCAGCAGCTTAGAAAGGGGGGAAGCTTTCTTT. It yields the protein CASSLERGEAFF.

The chain combines TRBV11-3 with TRBJ2-2; TRBD2 agrees at 8 bases. The V gene end was trimmed by 3 bases and the J gene end by 5 bases; junction bases not matched to a gene: 2. The CDR3 is made up of 14 amino acids. Looked up from germline, CDR1 is SGHNT and CDR2 is YENEEA. CDR3 coding DNA: TGTGCCAGCAGCTTCCGGGGGGGAACCGGGGAGCTGTTTTTT. Translated, it gives CASSFRGGTGELFF. The entire variable domain, with the rest obtained from reference TRBV11-3 and TRBJ2-2, is as follows: EAGVVQSPRYKIIEKKQPVAFWCNPISGHNTLYWYLQNLGQGPELLIRYENEEAVDDSQLPKDRFSAERLKGVDSTLKIQPAELGDSAVYLCASSFRGGTGELFFGEGSRLTVL.

The rearrangement uses TRBV6-6 and TRBJ1-2; D not resolved. V dropped 0 bases and J dropped 8 bases, with 16 bases sitting between them. Germline V gene sequence: CDR1 MNHNY, CDR2 SVGAGI (reference sequence). CDR3 size: 15 residues. The chain's CDR3 is CASSYSPTGTTGYTF. The CDR3 nucleotides are TGTGCCAGCAGTTACTCCCCTACGGGCACTACCGGCTACACCTTC.

The chain has TRBV19 and TRBJ1-3, with D unclear. Germline CDR1 and CDR2: LNHDA and SQIVND (reference sequence). The CDR3 runs to 15 residues. V shed 5 bases and J shed 0 bases, with 11 bases lying between them. The CDR3 loop reads CASSPDFYSGNTIYF. CDR3 DNA: TGTGCCAGTAGTCCCGATTTCTACTCTGGAAACACCATATATTTT.

The genes are TRBV6-1 and TRBJ1-2; D unclear. The germline V gene has CDR1 MNHNS and CDR2 SASEGT. This CDR3 spans 13 amino acids. Between the trimmed V and J ends, which lost 0 bases and 4 bases, there was a span of 6 bases. The CDR3 loop reads CASSEAGFYGYTF. The CDR3 coding sequence is TGTGCCAGCAGTGAAGCAGGGTTCTATGGCTACACCTTC.

The V gene is TRBV27, the J gene TRBJ1-6, with D uncertain. CDR3 length: 15 residues. Germline V lookup: CDR1 MNHEY, CDR2 SMNVEV (reference sequence). The V and J ends lost 8 bases and 7 bases respectively, with 18 bases between them. The CDR3 loop is CASRVRELENSPLHF. CDR3 sequence (DNA): TGTGCCAGCCGCGTCCGGGAGCTGGAGAATTCACCCCTCCACTTT.

The rearrangement links TRBV5-4 to TRBJ1-2; 8 bases match TRBD1. This CDR3 has 13 residues. V lost 4 bases, J lost 8 bases, and 7 bases stayed unmatched. Looked up from germline, CDR1 is SGHNT and CDR2 is YYREEE (reference sequence). The CDR3 DNA sequence: TGTGCCAGCAGCACCGACAGGGGTAGCGGCTACACCTTC. Its protein is CASSTDRGSGYTF.

V and J are TRBV7-2 and TRBJ2-7; 9 nucleotides line up with TRBD2. CDR3 size: 14 residues. The germline V gene encodes CDR1 SGHTA and CDR2 FQGNSA. J gave up 2 bases and V 5 bases, and 4 bases lay outside the gene matches. Written as DNA, the CDR3 is TGTGCCAGCAGCCGATCTAGCGGGGCCTACGAGCAGTACTTC. This translates into CASSRSSGAYEQYF.

The rearrangement joins TRBV5-1 to TRBJ1-2, with D uncertain. Per the germline V gene, CDR1 is SGHRS and CDR2 is YFSETQ. V dropped 7 bases and J dropped 4 bases, with 11 bases sitting between them. The CDR3 extends over 12 amino acids. The CDR3 spells CASSDGSYGYTF. As DNA, the CDR3 is TGCGCCAGCTCGGACGGGTCCTATGGCTACACCTTC.

The V gene is TRBV30, the J gene TRBJ1-1; D call uncertain. The CDR3 is made up of 13 amino acids. The V end was cut by 4 bases, the J end by 5 bases, with 14 bases between. Germline V gene data show CDR1 as GTSNPN and CDR2 as SVGIG (reference sequence). The CDR3 loop is CAWTWGGRTEAFF. The CDR3 coding sequence is TGTGCCTGGACCTGGGGAGGGAGGACTGAAGCTTTCTTT.

The rearrangement links TRBV15 to TRBJ2-1; TRBD2 agrees at 8 bases. This CDR3 is built from 16 residues. Germline loops: CDR1 LNHNV, CDR2 YYDKDF (reference sequence). After removal of 1 base from V and 8 bases from J, the junction contained 10 bases not matched to a gene. CDR3 sequence reads: CATSRAPSGSRDEQFF. The CDR3 DNA is TGTGCCACCAGCAGAGCCCCCAGCGGGAGTCGTGATGAGCAGTTCTTC.

The gene calls are TRBV6-5 and TRBJ2-2, with 7 nucleotides matching TRBD1. The length of the CDR3 is 15 residues. V was clipped by 4 bases and J by 6 bases; unmatched bases: 8. The germline gives CDR1 MNHEY, CDR2 SVGAGI. Written as DNA, the CDR3 is TGTGCCAGCAGTTCCACAGGGGAACGGGCCGGGGAGCTGTTTTTT. This encodes CASSSTGERAGELFF.

The chain links TRBV6-6 to TRBJ2-1; 9 positions agree with TRBD2. Germline V CDR1 and CDR2: MNHNY, SVGAGI (reference sequence). This CDR3 is 13 amino acids long. CDR3 sequence: CAVGRASGTEQFF. Here the CDR3 DNA reads TGTGCAGTCGGACGGGCTAGCGGGACTGAGCAGTTCTTC.

The chain links TRBV7-2 to TRBJ2-5, with 13 bases aligning to TRBD2. The V gene's germline CDR1 is SGHTA and CDR2 FQGNSA. This CDR3 has 18 residues. Germline trimming cut 5 bases from V and 2 bases from J; bases unmatched to any gene: 11. In DNA, the CDR3 is TGTGCCAGCAGCCCTCCCCCCGGGACTAGCGGGGCTCAAGAGACCCAGTACTTC. This gives the protein CASSPPPGTSGAQETQYF.

The chain employs TRBV4-2 and TRBJ2-1; the D call may be TRBD1 or TRBD2 (5 bases each). V was trimmed by 8 bases and J by 0 bases, leaving 14 bases between them. Looked up from germline, CDR1 is LGHNA and CDR2 is YNFKEQ. The CDR3 totals 15 residues. CDR3 amino acids: CASGPSGTSYNEQFF. DNA of the CDR3: TGTGCCAGCGGACCGTCCGGGACCTCCTACAATGAGCAGTTCTTC.

V and J are TRBV30 and TRBJ1-4; D gene uncertain. The ends were cut back, 8 bases at V and 12 bases at J, with 16 bases in the middle. The CDR3 totals 11 residues. Germline V gene sequence: CDR1 GTSNPN, CDR2 SVGIG (reference sequence). The CDR3 region is CALSNTRELFF. CDR3 sequence (DNA): TGTGCCCTCTCTAACACTCGCGAACTGTTTTTT.

This chain joins TRBV7-6 and TRBJ1-1; tentatively, D is TRBD1 (6 bases). Trimming stripped 1 base from V and 4 bases from J, with 13 bases between. This CDR3 is built from 15 residues. CDR1 is SGHVS and CDR2 is FNYEAQ in the germline V gene. Written as DNA, the CDR3 is TGTGCCAGCAGCTTAGGATCCGGGGGCGGCACTGAAGCTTTCTTT. This gives the protein CASSLGSGGGTEAFF.

The V call is TRBV5-4, the J call TRBJ2-5; D is uncertain. Germline V gene data show CDR1 as SGHNT and CDR2 as YYREEE (reference sequence). V was cut by 4 bases and J by 1 base, with 14 bases left in between. The CDR3 has 15 residues. CDR3 nucleotide sequence: TGTGCCAGCAGCGGCAGAAATACTATCCAAGAGACCCAGTACTTC. Its translation: CASSGRNTIQETQYF.

The chain links TRBV7-8 to TRBJ2-7, with TRBD2 as a possible D gene (5 bases). The germline V gene has CDR1 SGHVS and CDR2 FQNEAQ. Trimming cost V 4 bases and J 2 bases, with 24 bases left between them. This CDR3 region has 18 residues. CDR3 residues: CASSSHRFRAGQTYEQYF. CDR3 DNA: TGTGCCAGCAGCTCCCACCGATTTCGGGCGGGTCAAACCTACGAGCAGTACTTC. The whole variable domain, filled in from reference TRBV7-8 and TRBJ2-7, reads GAGVSQSPRYKVAKRGQDVALRCDPISGHVSLFWYQQALGQGPEFLTYFQNEAQLDKSGLPSDRFFAERPEGSVSTLKIQRTQQEDSAVYLCASSSHRFRAGQTYEQYFGPGTRLTVT.